The present entry profiles one TCR beta chain with its context. Antigen: not known. Profiled with immunoSEQ multiplex PCR; TCRdb holds only in-frame clones, not every one. Altogether about 35,000 clones are present, approximately 80% being singletons, with the ten largest covering about 2.3%. With V trimmed by 4 bases and J by 6 bases, 6 bases remained unmatched. The CDR3 has 13 amino acids. The germline CDR1 and CDR2 sequences are SGHRS and YFSETQ. The entry originates in a study of T cells in narcolepsy. Across the study: Donors had narcolepsy type 1 or type 2, or were healthy controls.

Study outcomes and limitations: Autoreactive clonotypes reportedly recurred in blood of same and different patients, not controls.

The J gene is TRBJ1-2, the V gene TRBV5-1, with TRBD1 matching over 7 bases. This clonotype originated in a human donor in good health. The material sequenced was memory (CD45RA-) CD4+ T cells from blood. The CDR3 DNA sequence: TGCGCCAGCAGCCCGACAGGGTTCGATGGCTACACCTTC. As protein: CASSPTGFDGYTF. The full variable domain, completed using reference TRBV5-1 and TRBJ1-2, is KAGVTQTPRYLIKTRGQQVTLSCSPISGHRSVSWYQQTPGQGLQFLFEYFSETQRNKGNFPGRFSGRQFSNSRSEMNVSTLELGDSALYLCASSPTGFDGYTFGSGTRLTVV.